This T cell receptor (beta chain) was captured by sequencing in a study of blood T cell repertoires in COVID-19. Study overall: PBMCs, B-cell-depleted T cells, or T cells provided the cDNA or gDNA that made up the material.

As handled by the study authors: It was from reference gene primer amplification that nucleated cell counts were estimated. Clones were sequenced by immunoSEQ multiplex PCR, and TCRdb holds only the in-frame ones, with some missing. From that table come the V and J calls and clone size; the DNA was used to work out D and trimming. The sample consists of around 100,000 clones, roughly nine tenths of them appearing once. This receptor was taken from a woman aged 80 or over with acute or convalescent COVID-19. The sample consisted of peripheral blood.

CDR3 nucleotides: TGTGCCAGCAGCTTAGATCGGGGGTTCCAAAAACTGTTTTTT. This translates into CASSLDRGFQKLFF. This chain connects TRBV7-6 to TRBJ1-4; D is perhaps TRBD1 (5 bases). V was trimmed by 1 base and J by 9 bases, leaving 12 bases between them. The length of the CDR3 is 14 residues. Germline CDR1 and CDR2: SGHVS and FNYEAQ.